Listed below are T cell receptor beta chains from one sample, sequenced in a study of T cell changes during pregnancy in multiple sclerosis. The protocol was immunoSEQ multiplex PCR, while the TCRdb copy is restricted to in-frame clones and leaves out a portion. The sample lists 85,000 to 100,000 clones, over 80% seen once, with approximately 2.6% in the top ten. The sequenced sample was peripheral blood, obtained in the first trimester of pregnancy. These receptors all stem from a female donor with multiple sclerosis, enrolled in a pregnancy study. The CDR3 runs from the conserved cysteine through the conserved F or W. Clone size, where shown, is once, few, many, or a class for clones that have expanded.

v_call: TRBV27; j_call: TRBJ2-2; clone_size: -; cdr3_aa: CASSSRREKGAGELFF
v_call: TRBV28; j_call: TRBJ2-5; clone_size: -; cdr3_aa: CASSLTRLAAQYF
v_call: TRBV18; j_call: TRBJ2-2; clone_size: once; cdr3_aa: CASSPLGPGLVKAGELFF
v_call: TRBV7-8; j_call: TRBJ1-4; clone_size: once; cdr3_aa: CASSPIETANEKLFF
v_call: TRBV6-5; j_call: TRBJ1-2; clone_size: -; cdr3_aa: CASSYSQGDGYLTF
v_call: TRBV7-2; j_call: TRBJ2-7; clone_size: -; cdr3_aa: CASSLLAGSYEQYF
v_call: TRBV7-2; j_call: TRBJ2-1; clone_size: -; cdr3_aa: CASSLGLAGAPDNEQFF
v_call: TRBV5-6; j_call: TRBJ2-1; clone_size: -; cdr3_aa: CASSGGQGATYNEQFF
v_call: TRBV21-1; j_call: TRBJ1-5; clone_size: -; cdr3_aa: CASTGGNSSNQPQHF
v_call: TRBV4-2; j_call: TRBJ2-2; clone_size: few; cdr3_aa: CASSHSRTVNTGELFF
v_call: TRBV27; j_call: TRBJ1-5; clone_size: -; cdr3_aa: CASSFGRVVGNQPQHF
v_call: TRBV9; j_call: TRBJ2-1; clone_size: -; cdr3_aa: CASSPLAGRYNEQFF
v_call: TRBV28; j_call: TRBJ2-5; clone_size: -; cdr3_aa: CASSLGDRVLLETQYF
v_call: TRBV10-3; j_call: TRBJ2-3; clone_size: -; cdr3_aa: CAIANSGSSGTDTQYF
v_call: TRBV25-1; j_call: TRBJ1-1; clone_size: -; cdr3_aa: CASSEYGQGFTEAFF
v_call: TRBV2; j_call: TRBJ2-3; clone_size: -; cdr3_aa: CARGQWDTQYF
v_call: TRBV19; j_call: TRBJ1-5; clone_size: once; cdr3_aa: CASSIDPSGTGRFHRNQPQHF
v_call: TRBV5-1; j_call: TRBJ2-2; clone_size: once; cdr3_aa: CASRQTAAYTGELFF
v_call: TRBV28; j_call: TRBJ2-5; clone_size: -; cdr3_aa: CASRRGAGTETQYF
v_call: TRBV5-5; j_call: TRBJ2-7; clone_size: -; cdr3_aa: CASSFRQGGTSYEQYF
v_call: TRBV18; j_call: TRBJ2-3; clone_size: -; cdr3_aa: CASSIRAIRGADTQYF
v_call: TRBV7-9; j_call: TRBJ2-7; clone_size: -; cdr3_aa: CASSPILPGSEQYF
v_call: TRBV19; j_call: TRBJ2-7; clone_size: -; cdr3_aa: CATAGLRSYEQYF
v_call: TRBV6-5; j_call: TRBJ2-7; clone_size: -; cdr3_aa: CASSPHLLDEQYF
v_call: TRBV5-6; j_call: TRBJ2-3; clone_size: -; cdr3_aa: CASSWPSGGDTQYF
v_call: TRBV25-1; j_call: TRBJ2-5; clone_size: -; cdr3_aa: CASSDLGLRETQYF
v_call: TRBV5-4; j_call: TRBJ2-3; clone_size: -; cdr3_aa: CASSHPEGGGDTQYF
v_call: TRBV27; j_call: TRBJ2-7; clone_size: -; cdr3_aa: CASSLGQGNLHEQYF
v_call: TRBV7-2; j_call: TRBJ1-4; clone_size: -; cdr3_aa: CASRLRGAPTNEKLFF
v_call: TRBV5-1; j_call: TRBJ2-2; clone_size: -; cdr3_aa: CASSLGGAPRTGELFF
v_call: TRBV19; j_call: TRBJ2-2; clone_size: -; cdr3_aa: CASQTGGGTGELFF
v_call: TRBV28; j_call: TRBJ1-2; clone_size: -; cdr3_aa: CASSPTGQGHGYTF
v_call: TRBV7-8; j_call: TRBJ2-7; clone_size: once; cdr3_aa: CASRGGQPNSYEQYF
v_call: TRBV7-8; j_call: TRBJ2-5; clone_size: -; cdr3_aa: CASSLRGDRPQETQYF
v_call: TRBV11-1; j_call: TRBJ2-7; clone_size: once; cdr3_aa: CASRSGSGYEQYF
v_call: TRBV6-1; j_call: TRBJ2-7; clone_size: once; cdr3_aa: CASSVTGTSVYEQYF
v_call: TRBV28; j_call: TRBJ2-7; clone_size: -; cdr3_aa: CAVRRDRVFYEQYF
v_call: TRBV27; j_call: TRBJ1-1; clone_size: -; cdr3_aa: CASSPWTGTEAFF
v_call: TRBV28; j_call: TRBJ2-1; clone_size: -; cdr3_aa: CASHSTNNEQFF
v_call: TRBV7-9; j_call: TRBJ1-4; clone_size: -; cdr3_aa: CASSFGNEKLFF
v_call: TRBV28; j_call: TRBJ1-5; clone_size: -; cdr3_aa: CASRIGQGNQPQHF
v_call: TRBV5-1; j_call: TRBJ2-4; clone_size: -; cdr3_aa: CASSLGRDGGGPKNIQYF
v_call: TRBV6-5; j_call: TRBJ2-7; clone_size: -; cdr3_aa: CASRQGQLYEQYF
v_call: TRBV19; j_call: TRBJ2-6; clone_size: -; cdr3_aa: CASIPSAGANVLTF
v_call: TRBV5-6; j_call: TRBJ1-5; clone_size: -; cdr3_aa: CASSLWGGHYSNQPQHF
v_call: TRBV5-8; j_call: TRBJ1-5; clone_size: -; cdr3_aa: CASSFVQGNFPNEKPQHF
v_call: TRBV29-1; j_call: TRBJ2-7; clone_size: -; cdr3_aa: CSVRMGMGQLRGQYF
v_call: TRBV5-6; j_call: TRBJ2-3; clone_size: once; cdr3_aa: CASRPAGGPDTQYF
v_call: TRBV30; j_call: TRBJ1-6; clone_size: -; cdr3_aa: CAWSTGLDSPLHF
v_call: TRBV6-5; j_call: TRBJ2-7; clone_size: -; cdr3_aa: CASSYAVPGGNEQYF
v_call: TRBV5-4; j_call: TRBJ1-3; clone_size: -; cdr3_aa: CASSRTGGPGNTIYF
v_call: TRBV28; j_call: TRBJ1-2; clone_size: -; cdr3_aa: CASSIPAGVLGGGYTF
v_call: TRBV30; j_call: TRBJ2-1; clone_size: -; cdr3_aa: CAWSALGGQFF
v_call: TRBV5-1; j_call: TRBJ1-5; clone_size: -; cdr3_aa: CASSPGQGNWPQHF
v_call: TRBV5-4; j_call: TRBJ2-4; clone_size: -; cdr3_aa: CASSLETGVGNIQYF
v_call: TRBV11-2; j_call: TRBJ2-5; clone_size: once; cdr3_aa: CASSARTSGMETQYF
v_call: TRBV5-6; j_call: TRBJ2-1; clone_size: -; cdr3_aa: CASSLVRGGYNEQFF
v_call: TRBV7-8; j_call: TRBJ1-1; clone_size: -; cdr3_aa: CASSLRAENTEAFF
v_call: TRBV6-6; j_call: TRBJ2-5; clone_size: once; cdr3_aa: CASEKETQYF